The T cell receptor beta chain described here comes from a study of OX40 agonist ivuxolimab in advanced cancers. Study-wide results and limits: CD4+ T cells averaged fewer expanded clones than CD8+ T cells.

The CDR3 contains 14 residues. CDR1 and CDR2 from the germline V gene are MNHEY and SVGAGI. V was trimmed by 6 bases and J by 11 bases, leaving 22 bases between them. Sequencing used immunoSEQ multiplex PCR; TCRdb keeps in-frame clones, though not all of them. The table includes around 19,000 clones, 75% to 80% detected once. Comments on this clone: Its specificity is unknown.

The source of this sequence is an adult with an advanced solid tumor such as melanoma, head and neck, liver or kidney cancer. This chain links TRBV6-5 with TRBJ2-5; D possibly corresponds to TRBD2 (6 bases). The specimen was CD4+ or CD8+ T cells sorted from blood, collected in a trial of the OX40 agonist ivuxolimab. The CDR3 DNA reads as TGTGCCAGCAGAGAACAGGTGACCTTTGGGGGGCAGTACTTC. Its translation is CASREQVTFGGQYF.